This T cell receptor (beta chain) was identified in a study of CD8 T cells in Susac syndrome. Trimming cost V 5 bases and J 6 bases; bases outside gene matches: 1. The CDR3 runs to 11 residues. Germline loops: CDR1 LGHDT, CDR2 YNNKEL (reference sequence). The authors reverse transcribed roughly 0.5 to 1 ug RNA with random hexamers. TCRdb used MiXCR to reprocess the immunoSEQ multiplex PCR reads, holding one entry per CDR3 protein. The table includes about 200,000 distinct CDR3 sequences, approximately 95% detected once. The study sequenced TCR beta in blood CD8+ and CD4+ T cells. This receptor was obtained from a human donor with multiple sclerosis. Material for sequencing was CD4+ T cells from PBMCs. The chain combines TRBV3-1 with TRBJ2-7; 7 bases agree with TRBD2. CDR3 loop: CASSGLVEQYF. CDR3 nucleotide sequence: TGTGCCAGCAGCGGACTAGTCGAGCAGTACTTC.